The clone carrying this TCR beta chain came up a few times. Antigen: not known. The data are from a study of cytomegalovirus exposure and HLA in healthy donors. Researchers ran the PCR with 60 Vbeta and 13 Jbeta primers. The method was immunoSEQ multiplex PCR; TCRdb's version includes in-frame clones alone and lacks a portion of them. The sample lists 110,000 or so clones; approximately 67% were seen once. Study outcomes and limitations: The records held CMV serostatus as the only immune exposure information. Several of the most significant clusters were apparently associated with common viral pathogens in a later analysis. The study listed some 160 cytomegalovirus-associated TCR beta chains.

Sequenced sample: PBMCs. The clonotype was recovered from a man between 18 and 35 years old in good health and CMV-seropositive.

Here the CDR3 reads CASSEGQGFYGYTF. The CDR3 DNA follows: TGTGCCAGCAGCGAAGGACAGGGTTTCTATGGCTACACCTTC. The V and J genes are TRBV7-2 and TRBJ1-2; 8 nucleotides line up with TRBD1. Germline V gives CDR1 SGHTA, CDR2 FQGNSA. V was pared by 5 bases and J by 4 bases, with 6 bases of the junction left unmatched. The CDR3 has 14 amino acids.